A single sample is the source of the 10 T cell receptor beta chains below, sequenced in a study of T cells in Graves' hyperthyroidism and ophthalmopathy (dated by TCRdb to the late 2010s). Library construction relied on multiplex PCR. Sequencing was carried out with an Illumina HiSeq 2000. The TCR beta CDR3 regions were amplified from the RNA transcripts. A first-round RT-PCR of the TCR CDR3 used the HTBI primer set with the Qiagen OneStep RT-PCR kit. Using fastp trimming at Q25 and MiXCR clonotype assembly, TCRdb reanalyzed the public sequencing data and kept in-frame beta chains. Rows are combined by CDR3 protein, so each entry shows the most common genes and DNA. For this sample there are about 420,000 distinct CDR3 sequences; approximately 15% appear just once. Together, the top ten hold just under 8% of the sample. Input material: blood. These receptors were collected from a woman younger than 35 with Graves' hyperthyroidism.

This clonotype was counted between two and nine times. The CDR3 region has the DNA TGTGCCAGCAGCCAAGCCCAAGGAGCGGGAGATAGCCCAGATACGCAGTATTTT. Encoded protein: CASSQAQGAGDSPDTQYF. The rearrangement joins TRBV3-1 to TRBJ2-3; the match to TRBD2 covers 8 bases. Germline CDR1 and CDR2: LGHDT and YNNKEL (reference sequence). The J segment lost 4 bases and the V segment lost 1 base, leaving 13 bases of the junction unmatched. CDR3 size: 18 residues.

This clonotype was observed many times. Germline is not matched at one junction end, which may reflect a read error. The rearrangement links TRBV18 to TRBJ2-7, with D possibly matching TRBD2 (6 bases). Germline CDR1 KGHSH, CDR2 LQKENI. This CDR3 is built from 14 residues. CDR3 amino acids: CASSPRGLLGEQYF. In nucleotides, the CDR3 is TGTGCCAGCTCGCCACGGGGACTCCTAGGGGAGCAGTACTTC.

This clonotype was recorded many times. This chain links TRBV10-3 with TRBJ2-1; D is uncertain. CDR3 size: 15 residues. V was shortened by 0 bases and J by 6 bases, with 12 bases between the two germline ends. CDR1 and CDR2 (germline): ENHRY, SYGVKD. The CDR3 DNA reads TGTGCCATCAGTGAGTCGAGTCCCCGAGCCAATGAGCAGTTCTTC. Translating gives CAISESSPRANEQFF.

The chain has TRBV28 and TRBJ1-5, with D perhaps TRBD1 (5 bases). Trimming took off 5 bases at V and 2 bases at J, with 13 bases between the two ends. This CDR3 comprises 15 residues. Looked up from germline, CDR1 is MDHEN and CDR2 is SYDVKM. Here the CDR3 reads CASSRNRDGNQPQHF. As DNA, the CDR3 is TGTGCCAGCAGTCGAAACCGGGACGGCAATCAGCCCCAGCATTTT.

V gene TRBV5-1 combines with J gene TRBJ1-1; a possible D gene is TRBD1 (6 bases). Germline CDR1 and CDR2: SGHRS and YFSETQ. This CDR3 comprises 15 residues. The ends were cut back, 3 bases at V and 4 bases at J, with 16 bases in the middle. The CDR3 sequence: CASSWRDQGSTEAFF. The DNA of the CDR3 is TGCGCCAGCAGCTGGCGGGATCAGGGGAGCACTGAAGCTTTCTTT.

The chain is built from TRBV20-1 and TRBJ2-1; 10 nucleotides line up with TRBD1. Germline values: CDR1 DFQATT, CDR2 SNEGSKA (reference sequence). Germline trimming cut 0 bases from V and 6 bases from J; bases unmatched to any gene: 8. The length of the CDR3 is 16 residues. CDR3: CSARDRGTGDFNEQFF. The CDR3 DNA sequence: TGCAGTGCTAGAGATCGGGGGACAGGGGATTTCAATGAGCAGTTCTTC.

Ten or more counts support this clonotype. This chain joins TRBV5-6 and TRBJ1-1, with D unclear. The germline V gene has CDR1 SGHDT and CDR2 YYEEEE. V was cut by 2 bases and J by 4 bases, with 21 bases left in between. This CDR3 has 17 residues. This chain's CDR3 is CASSLKSLGRHGTEAFF. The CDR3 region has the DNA TGTGCCAGCAGCTTAAAATCCCTAGGCCGCCACGGCACTGAAGCTTTCTTT. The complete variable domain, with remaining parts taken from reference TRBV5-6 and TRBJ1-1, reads DAGVTQSPTHLIKTRGQQVTLRCSPKSGHDTVSWYQQALGQGPQFIFQYYEEEERQRGNFPDRFSGHQFPNYSSELNVNALLLGDSALYLCASSLKSLGRHGTEAFFGQGTRLTVV.

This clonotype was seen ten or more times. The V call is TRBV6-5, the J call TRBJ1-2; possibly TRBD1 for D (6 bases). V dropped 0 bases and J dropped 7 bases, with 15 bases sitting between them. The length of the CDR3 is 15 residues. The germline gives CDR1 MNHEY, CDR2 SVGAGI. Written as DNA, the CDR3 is TGTGCCAGCAGTTACTCGGGATGGGCAGGGGCTGGCTACACCTTC. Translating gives CASSYSGWAGAGYTF.

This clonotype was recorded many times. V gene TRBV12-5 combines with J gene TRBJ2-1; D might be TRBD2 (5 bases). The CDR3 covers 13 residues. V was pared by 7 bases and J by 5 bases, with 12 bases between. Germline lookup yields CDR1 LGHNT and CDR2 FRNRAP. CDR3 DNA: TGTGCTAGTGCGGGAATGGACGACAATGAGCAGTTCTTC. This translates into CASAGMDDNEQFF.

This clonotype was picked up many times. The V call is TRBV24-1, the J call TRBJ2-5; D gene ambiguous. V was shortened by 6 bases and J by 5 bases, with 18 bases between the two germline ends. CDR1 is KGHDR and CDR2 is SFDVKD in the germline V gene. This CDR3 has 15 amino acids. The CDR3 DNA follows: TGTGCCACCAGTTACAACGGTAGGGTTTTGGAGACCCAGTACTTC. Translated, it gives CATSYNGRVLETQYF.